The clone carrying this TCR beta chain was recorded at least ten times. V was clipped by 5 bases and J by 3 bases; unmatched bases: 4. The CDR3 loop spans 14 amino acids. CDR1 is SGHTA and CDR2 is FQGNSA in the germline V gene. This record comes from a study of T cell repertoires in cytomegalovirus infection. One entry per CDR3 protein results from TCRdb running MiXCR on the reads. The repertoire has 740,000 or so distinct CDR3 sequences, less than 40% of them found once; the top ten carry around 2.8%. The TCR originated in a human donor in good health (CMV status not recorded). Some clones in this sample may be carry-over from other donors' samples. Specimen: PBMCs. The V and J genes are TRBV7-2 and TRBJ2-3; 8 bases match TRBD2. CDR3 in amino acids: CASSPGGLTDTQYF. Written as DNA, the CDR3 is TGTGCCAGCAGCCCGGGGGGGTTGACAGATACGCAGTATTTT.